Following are 5 T cell receptor beta chains from one sample sequenced in a study of OX40 agonist ivuxolimab in advanced cancers. Some clones are missing from TCRdb's copy, which holds only in-frame ones; the method was immunoSEQ multiplex PCR. The data hold tens of thousands of clones, with over 75% observed a single time. Specimen: CD4+ or CD8+ T cells sorted from blood, collected in a trial of the OX40 agonist ivuxolimab. The receptors were gathered from an adult with an advanced solid tumor such as melanoma, head and neck, liver or kidney cancer.

This chain uses TRBV28 with TRBJ1-5, with D unclear. CDR1 MDHEN and CDR2 SYDVKM come from the germline V gene. The CDR3 is 15 amino acids. V gave up 6 bases and J gave up 3 bases, with 15 bases separating them. This CDR3 is CASRTIYGLNQPQHF. CDR3 nucleotides: TGTGCCAGCAGGACAATATACGGACTCAATCAGCCCCAGCATTTT.

This clone was seen a single time. The chain uses TRBV19 and TRBJ1-5; TRBD1 matches at 7 bases. This CDR3 has 14 amino acids. Looked up from germline, CDR1 is LNHDA and CDR2 is SQIVND (reference sequence). The J segment lost 6 bases and the V segment lost 4 bases, leaving 6 bases of the junction unmatched. The CDR3 sequence: CASSTQGSGQPQHF. CDR3 bases: TGTGCCAGTAGTACACAGGGGTCCGGTCAGCCCCAGCATTTT.

The CDR3 spells CASSFSPSGSSGELFF. Here the CDR3 DNA reads TGTGCCAGCAGCTTTTCCCCTAGCGGGAGCTCCGGGGAGCTGTTTTTT. V is TRBV5-4 and J is TRBJ2-2; 10 nucleotides match TRBD2. Losses at the gene ends were 2 bases for V and 6 bases for J; bases not matched to a gene: 7. There are 16 residues in the CDR3. The germline gives CDR1 SGHNT, CDR2 YYREEE (reference sequence). The full variable domain, its missing parts supplied by reference TRBV5-4 and TRBJ2-2, is ETGVTQSPTHLIKTRGQQVTLRCSSQSGHNTVSWYQQALGQGPQFIFQYYREEENGRGNFPPRFSGLQFPNYSSELNVNALELDDSALYLCASSFSPSGSSGELFFGEGSRLTVL.

The J gene is TRBJ2-2, the V gene TRBV12-5; tentative D call: TRBD2 (5 bases). CDR3 length: 18 amino acids. Between the trimmed V and J ends, which lost 0 bases and 2 bases, there was a span of 16 bases. The germline CDR1 and CDR2 sequences are LGHNT and FRNRAP. CDR3 in DNA: TGTGCTAGTGGTTTGGTACGGGGTTCCACGCCAAACACCGGGGAGCTGTTTTTT. Residues: CASGLVRGSTPNTGELFF.

This clone appeared a few times. This sequence joins TRBV5-1 and TRBJ2-3; D gene uncertain. CDR1 is SGHRS and CDR2 is YFSETQ in the germline V gene. The V gene lost 5 bases and the J gene lost 2 bases, with 9 bases spanning the gap. The CDR3 sequence is 13 residues long. DNA for the CDR3: TGCGCCAGCAGTGAAGGGTTCACAGATACGCAGTATTTT. Its protein is CASSEGFTDTQYF. The full variable domain, completed using reference TRBV5-1 and TRBJ2-3, is KAGVTQTPRYLIKTRGQQVTLSCSPISGHRSVSWYQQTPGQGLQFLFEYFSETQRNKGNFPGRFSGRQFSNSRSEMNVSTLELGDSALYLCASSEGFTDTQYFGPGTRLTVL.